This entry concerns a single T cell receptor (beta chain). In its sample, this clonotype was seen many times. What antigen it recognizes has not been identified. Nothing much larger sits one base from this clone, and base qualities are not available. This sample stems from a study of glioma-infiltrating T cells (dated by TCRdb to 2016 to 2017). About the study as a whole: TCR alpha- and beta-chain repertoires were sequenced from glioma tissue, non-neoplastic brain tissue and matched peripheral blood mononuclear cells. To gauge divergence between tissue and blood T-cell populations, every tissue-infiltrating repertoire was compared against the peripheral blood repertoire from the same patient. The paired cohort comprised three low-grade glioma patients, about 8 primary glioblastoma patients and three non-glioma patients contributing non-neoplastic brain tissue. Overall results and qualifications from the work: Small numbers underpinned the group comparisons: roughly 8 glioblastoma patients, three low-grade glioma patients and three non-neoplastic patients. VJ-independent divergence between tissue and blood was found to be below expectation in non-neoplastic patients but above expectation in all gliomas, particularly low-grade gliomas. Very few CDR3 sequences were found to be shared between tissue and blood, and this scarcity was attributed to high CDR3 diversity and limited sampling.

TCR alpha and beta CDR3 regions were amplified with the iRepertoire nested amplicon-rescue multiplex PCR (arm-PCR) platform from RNA. The input for one-step reverse transcription and amplification was about 95-450 ng of either tissue mRNA or PBMC total RNA. Following bead purification, Illumina adapters were added by a secondary multiplex PCR, and libraries between 200 and 400 bp were gel-purified. Demultiplexing relied on internal 6-nucleotide barcodes carried by the libraries. The libraries were sequenced on an Illumina MiSeq using 2x220 or 2x250 nucleotide paired-end reads. From the authors' description of their analysis: Paired reads were merged using FLASH 1.2.11 and were aligned to the GRCh37 human genome using BWA-MEM, after which TRA and TRB reads were extracted. V and J assignment used an IMGT-derived reference of cassette sequences and CDR3 motifs that included pseudogenes. Reads were translated in three frames, and productive CDR3s were defined by a C…FGXG motif without stop codons. Clonotypes were defined as unique combinations of V-J cassette pair and CDR3 amino acid sequence. Reads were filtered by Hamming distance, thresholded by each sample's sequence error rate in mapped regions. TCRdb took the public reads, trimmed them with fastp at Q25, ran MiXCR for clone calling and kept in-frame beta chains. Rows merge per CDR3 protein into single entries with the most common DNA and genes. TCRdb's processing, not the authors', yielded these V and J calls. The sample table lists roughly 40,000 distinct CDR3 sequences, around 22% of them with a count of one. 5% to 6.5% of the sample is taken by the ten largest.

This TCR was recovered from a human donor with low-grade glioma or glioblastoma, undergoing nonglioma brain surgery, or in good health (not recorded which). The sample comprised glioma tissue, nonneoplastic brain tissue, or PBMCs (not recorded which).

The sequence in DNA is TGTGCCAGCACGACAGCCACGGCGAACACCGGGGAGCTGTTTTTT. This encodes CASTTATANTGELFF. The sequence is built from TRBV28 and TRBJ2-2; the D gene is perhaps TRBD1, on 5 matching bases. The CDR3, cysteine through phenylalanine, is 15 amino acids long. CDR3 DNA only is kept here, 45 bases in frame from base 1. At the junction V is shortened by 7 bases and J by 0 bases, with 12 bases in between. Taken from the germline V gene, the CDR1 and CDR2 loops are MDHEN and SYDVKM.